The T cell receptor (beta chain) described here comes from a study of T cell responses to AZD1222 COVID-19 vaccine. Comment on this clone: Its antigen is currently unknown.

Assay used: immunoSEQ multiplex PCR; TCRdb lists only in-frame clones, some missing. The repertoire has some 120,000 clones, roughly 88% of them found once; the top ten carry roughly 3.9%. Notes on the study in general: The study found Spike-specific TCR breadth and depth rose after two AZD1222 doses. Donors were largely white British and mainly female; clonal diversity was possibly underestimated. Spike-wide coverage was observed for vaccine-associated CD4 TCRs, with dominant responses at 160-218 and 743-854. It was only a handful of AZD1222 recipients who were seropositive at baseline.

The receptor was isolated from an adult in good health. This material consisted of peripheral blood, taken on day 0 of MenACWY control vaccination.

CDR3 sequence reads: CASSSATGITGELFF. The CDR3 DNA is TGTGCCAGCAGCTCCGCGACAGGGATCACCGGGGAGCTGTTTTTT. V gene TRBV7-2 combines with J gene TRBJ2-2; 7 bases line up with TRBD1. V trimming: 4 bases; J trimming: 4 bases; junction bases outside the gene matches: 6. The germline V gene has CDR1 SGHTA and CDR2 FQGNSA. CDR3 size: 15 residues. Filled out from reference TRBV7-2 and TRBJ2-2, the complete variable domain reads GAGVSQSPSNKVTEKGKDVELRCDPISGHTALYWYRQSLGQGLEFLIYFQGNSAPDKSGLPSDRFSAERTGGSVSTLTIQRTQQEDSAVYLCASSSATGITGELFFGEGSRLTVL.